Listed here are 11 T cell receptor beta chains from one sample, sequenced in a study of technical replicates of blood from several donors. Only in-frame clones appear in the TCRdb table, and some are missing; sequencing was by immunoSEQ multiplex PCR. The repertoire holds around 83,000 clones, with approximately 92% as singletons. The sample consisted of T cells isolated from PBMCs. Every receptor here comes from a human donor in good health.

This chain uses TRBV6-5 with TRBJ1-1; D is unclear. The CDR3 consists of 13 residues. The germline V gene has CDR1 MNHEY and CDR2 SVGAGI. The ends were cut back, 7 bases at V and 0 bases at J, with 9 bases in the middle. The CDR3 protein is CASKYAVNTEAFF. CDR3 sequence (DNA): TGTGCCAGCAAATACGCGGTGAACACTGAAGCTTTCTTT.

The chain couples TRBV6-4 to TRBJ2-3; 7 bases are a match to TRBD2. The V gene end was trimmed by 2 bases and the J gene end by 3 bases; junction bases not matched to a gene: 5. This CDR3 comprises 15 residues. Per germline, CDR1 MRHNA and CDR2 SNTAGT. CDR3 region: CASSDVAGATDTQYF. The CDR3 region has the DNA TGTGCCAGCAGTGACGTCGCGGGAGCTACAGATACGCAGTATTTT.

In this sample, this clone turned up once. This chain connects TRBV25-1 to TRBJ2-7; 13 bases line up with TRBD2. The CDR3 is 16 residues long. V shed 8 bases, J shed 4 bases, and the junction held 11 bases outside the gene matches. Looked up from germline, CDR1 is MGHDK and CDR2 is SYGVNS. CDR3 in amino acids: CASLGTSGDPTYEQYF. CDR3 DNA: TGTGCCAGCCTCGGGACTAGCGGGGACCCAACTTACGAGCAGTACTTC.

The chain links TRBV14 to TRBJ2-1; D remains ambiguous. Germline CDR1 and CDR2: SGHDN and FVKESK. CDR3 size: 15 residues. V lost 5 bases and J lost 1, with 12 bases in between. The CDR3 region is CASSWAWSSYNEQFF. CDR3 DNA: TGTGCCAGCAGCTGGGCTTGGTCTTCCTACAATGAGCAGTTCTTC. Combining the CDR3 with reference TRBV14 and TRBJ2-1 gives the whole variable domain EAGVTQFPSHSVIEKGQTVTLRCDPISGHDNLYWYRRVMGKEIKFLLHFVKESKQDESGMPNNRFLAERTGGTYSTLKVQPAELEDSGVYFCASSWAWSSYNEQFFGPGTRLTVL.

The chain links TRBV10-3 to TRBJ2-7; D ambiguous. Trimming removed 1 base at V and 2 bases at J, with 9 bases between. The germline V gene has CDR1 ENHRY and CDR2 SYGVKD. The CDR3 length is 14 residues. The CDR3 DNA follows: TGTGCCATCAGTGAGTTGAGCAAGACCTACGAGCAGTACTTC. Protein product: CAISELSKTYEQYF.

J is TRBJ2-7 and V is TRBV2; TRBD1 might be the D (6 bases). Trimming removed 8 bases at V and 3 bases at J, with 17 bases between. The CDR3 covers 14 residues. Germline V lookup: CDR1 SNHLY, CDR2 FYNNEI. The CDR3 loop reads CASQGLRALYEQYF. CDR3 sequence (DNA): TGTGCCAGCCAGGGGCTTAGGGCCCTCTACGAGCAGTACTTC. The complete variable domain, with remaining parts taken from reference TRBV2 and TRBJ2-7, reads EPEVTQTPSHQVTQMGQEVILRCVPISNHLYFYWYRQILGQKVEFLVSFYNNEISEKSEIFDDQFSVERPDGSNFTLKIRSTKLEDSAMYFCASQGLRALYEQYFGPGTRLTVT.

This rearrangement joins TRBV29-1 to TRBJ2-1; tentatively, D is TRBD2 (6 bases). With 8 bases removed from V and 5 bases from J, the gap between germline ends came to 13 bases. The CDR3 runs 12 residues. Germline V CDR1 and CDR2: SQVTM, ANQGSEA. The CDR3 DNA reads TGCAGCCCAATCGGAGGGGACAATGAGCAGTTCTTC. Translating it yields CSPIGGDNEQFF.

The V gene is TRBV7-3, the J gene TRBJ2-5, with D possibly being TRBD2 (7 bases). Between the trimmed V and J ends, which lost 4 bases and 9 bases, there was a span of 21 bases. CDR3 length equals 15 residues. In germline, CDR1 is SGHTA, CDR2 FQGTGA. The CDR3 DNA sequence: TGTGCCAGCAGCTCCACCGGACTAGTGGGGGGGCCCCAGTACTTC. This sequence encodes CASSSTGLVGGPQYF.

This chain uses TRBV6-5 with TRBJ2-1; the match to TRBD2 covers 9 bases. V lost 6 bases to trimming and J lost 8 bases; unmatched junction nucleotides: 11. The CDR3 runs 15 residues. Germline loops: CDR1 MNHEY, CDR2 SVGAGI. DNA of the CDR3: TGTGCCAGCAGCCCTTATAGCGGGGGTAGTGATGAGCAGTTCTTC. Amino acid sequence: CASSPYSGGSDEQFF.

The chain has TRBV10-3 and TRBJ2-2; D is perhaps TRBD2 (5 bases). The CDR3 loop spans 11 amino acids. Germline V gene sequence: CDR1 ENHRY, CDR2 SYGVKD. CDR3 sequence reads: CSSGNTGELFF. CDR3 coding DNA: TGTTCGAGCGGGAACACCGGGGAGCTGTTTTTT.

The chain is built from TRBV5-5 and TRBJ2-5; D remains ambiguous. CDR1 is SGHKS and CDR2 is YYEKEE in the germline V gene (reference sequence). V was trimmed by 4 bases and J by 5 bases, leaving 18 bases between them. The CDR3 contains 15 residues. The CDR3 protein is CASSLTVGYGETQYF. CDR3 sequence (DNA): TGTGCCAGCAGCCTAACCGTCGGGTACGGGGAGACCCAGTACTTC.